Sequencing of this T cell receptor (beta chain) was carried out in a study of T-cell reconstitution after alpha-beta-depleted transplantation in children. Germline V gene data show CDR1 as MNHEY and CDR2 as SVGAGI. The CDR3 is 13 amino acids. Trimming shortened V by 2 bases and J by 6 bases, and 7 bases separated the two germline ends. Unique molecular identifiers were incorporated into the prepared TCRbeta library. TCRdb recomputed calls from the PCR reads with MiXCR, one row per CDR3 protein. The table shows roughly 200,000 distinct CDR3 sequences, with approximately 11% occurring only once. This clonotype originated in a child under three years old with acute myeloid leukemia, due to receive a stem cell transplant. Sequencing was performed on PBMCs, taken before TCRalphabeta/CD19-depleted stem cell transplant. The chain combines TRBV6-5 with TRBJ2-2; D gene ambiguous. The DNA for the CDR3 is TGTGCCAGCAGTTACGGCGGCGCCGGGGAGCTGTTTTTT. Translating it yields CASSYGGAGELFF.